What follows are 19 T cell receptor beta chains derived from one specimen sequenced in a study of shared clonotypes between healthy human individuals. Clones were read by immunoSEQ multiplex PCR, and TCRdb kept only the in-frame ones, dropping some. Among roughly 1,600,000 clones listed, roughly 98.5% were seen once. The sequenced sample was naive CD4+ T cells sorted from blood. Subset given: CD45RA+ positively selected. Receptors were obtained from a man aged 30 to 39 in good health.

As regards this clone: Other DNA variants within this sample encode the same CDR3. The chain carries TRBV29-1 and TRBJ2-5, with unresolved D. Germline V gene data show CDR1 as SQVTM and CDR2 as ANQGSEA. CDR3 length equals 12 residues. V was shortened by 4 bases and J by 2 bases, with 8 bases between the two germline ends. The CDR3 region has the DNA TGCAGCGTTGTTGACAATCAAGAGACCCAGTACTTC. As protein: CSVVDNQETQYF. The variable domain in full, with the rest retrieved from reference TRBV29-1 and TRBJ2-5, is SAVISQKPSRDICQRGTSLTIQCQVDSQVTMMFWYRQQPGQSLTLIATANQGSEATYESGFVIDKFPISRPNLTFSTLTVSNMSPEDSSIYLCSVVDNQETQYFGPGTRLLVL.

This clone came up once. This sequence joins TRBV7-2 and TRBJ2-5; D is ambiguous. This CDR3 spans 14 amino acids. Trimming pared 5 bases from V and 4 bases from J, leaving 14 bases between. CDR1 and CDR2 (germline): SGHTA, FQGNSA. The CDR3 here is CASSLVARRETQYF. CDR3 in DNA: TGTGCCAGCAGCCTAGTTGCGAGGCGAGAGACCCAGTACTTC.

This clone has only one observation. The chain employs TRBV6-4 and TRBJ1-5, with a possible D match to TRBD1 (6 bases). This CDR3 contains 11 residues. The germline V gene encodes CDR1 MRHNA and CDR2 SNTAGT. The CDR3, as DNA: TGTGGGAACAGGGTCGTTCAGCCCCAGCATTTT. This codes for CGNRVVQPQHF.

The rearrangement links TRBV5-1 to TRBJ1-5; D possibly corresponds to TRBD1 (5 bases). CDR1 and CDR2 from the germline V gene are SGHRS and YFSETQ. Trimming took 5 bases from V and 7 from J, leaving 13 bases between them. The CDR3 length is 13 residues. As DNA, the CDR3 is TGCGCCAGCAGGGTGGCCCAGGGCCAGCCCCAGCATTTT. This gives the protein CASRVAQGQPQHF.

CDR3 in amino acids: CASSFGSYNEQFF. The CDR3 DNA reads as TGCGCCAGCAGCTTCGGCAGCTACAATGAGCAGTTCTTC. V and J are TRBV5-1 and TRBJ2-1; no clear D gene. The CDR3 contains 13 residues. V was cut by 2 bases and J by 3 bases, with 6 bases left in between. Germline CDR1 SGHRS, CDR2 YFSETQ.

V gene TRBV18 combines with J gene TRBJ1-6; TRBD1 matches 11 bases. CDR1 is KGHSH, CDR2 LQKENI, per germline. This CDR3 contains 14 residues. V gave up 4 bases and J gave up 11 bases; unmatched junction bases: 4. CDR3 DNA: TGTGCCAGCTCACTACAGGACAGGGGGCCACCCCTCCACTTT. Amino acid sequence: CASSLQDRGPPLHF.

This sequence joins TRBV10-3 and TRBJ2-7; TRBD2 agrees at 8 bases. The CDR3 runs 14 residues. V lost 2 bases and J lost 4; bases outside the gene matches: 4. Germline V CDR1 and CDR2: ENHRY, SYGVKD. The CDR3 region has the DNA TGTGCCATCAGTGAGCCAAGACTAGCGTACGAGCAGTACTTC. Its translation: CAISEPRLAYEQYF.

The chain employs TRBV19 and TRBJ2-5; tentatively, D is TRBD1 (5 bases). Germline CDR1 is LNHDA and CDR2 is SQIVND (reference sequence). The CDR3 runs 13 residues. Trimming removed 5 bases at V and 4 bases at J, with 11 bases between. The CDR3 DNA sequence: TGTGCCAGTAGTCTGCAGGGTGGAGAGACCCAGTACTTC. Encoded protein: CASSLQGGETQYF.

This clone was observed once. V gene TRBV7-9 combines with J gene TRBJ1-2; tentative D call: TRBD1 (6 bases). Trimming cost V 5 bases and J 7 bases, with 26 bases left between them. Germline values: CDR1 SEHNR, CDR2 FQNEAQ (reference sequence). CDR3 length: 17 residues. In nucleotides, the CDR3 is TGTGCCAGCAGCCCATCCTTCAATCTACAGGGTTTACTTGGCTACACCTTC. Amino acids: CASSPSFNLQGLLGYTF.

The chain uses TRBV19 and TRBJ1-5, with TRBD1 as a possible D gene (5 bases). The V end was cut by 11 bases, the J end by 7 bases, with 18 bases between. The CDR3 spans 13 residues. Germline lookup yields CDR1 LNHDA and CDR2 SQIVND (reference sequence). The CDR3 DNA reads as TGTGCCTCCGGGGGGGTGGTCGGACAGCCCCAGCATTTT. It is translated as CASGGVVGQPQHF.

The genes are TRBV5-1 and TRBJ2-7, with a possible D match to TRBD1 (5 bases). The length of the CDR3 is 15 residues. Germline CDR1 and CDR2: SGHRS and YFSETQ. Trimming removed 3 bases from V and 0 bases from J, with 13 bases in between. CDR3 in amino acids: CASSSSQASSYEQYF. The DNA of the CDR3 is TGCGCCAGCAGCTCTTCACAGGCGAGCTCCTACGAGCAGTACTTC.

The chain carries TRBV7-9 and TRBJ1-2, with D uncertain. CDR3 length equals 15 residues. The ends were cut back, 5 bases at V and 3 bases at J, with 16 bases in the middle. The V gene's germline CDR1 is SEHNR and CDR2 FQNEAQ (reference sequence). In nucleotides, the CDR3 is TGTGCCAGCAGCCCAGTCGGCAGGCAAGACTATGGCTACACCTTC. Translated: CASSPVGRQDYGYTF.

Turning to this clone: The sample holds other DNA sequences that translate to the same CDR3. The V call is TRBV5-1, the J call TRBJ2-7, with unresolved D. This CDR3 has 14 residues. Germline assignment: CDR1 SGHRS and CDR2 YFSETQ. V was cut by 0 bases and J by 2 bases, with 9 bases left in between. The CDR3 DNA reads as TGCGCCAGCAGCTTGGAAGGCAGAACCTACGAGCAGTACTTC. This encodes CASSLEGRTYEQYF.

The chain recombines TRBV28 with TRBJ2-2, with 11 positions matching TRBD2. With 7 bases clipped from V and 4 bases from J, the junction kept 8 bases outside the gene matches. This CDR3 is built from 16 residues. Germline values: CDR1 MDHEN, CDR2 SYDVKM. Here the CDR3 DNA reads TGTGCCAGCATCCAGACTAGCGGGATTGGCACCGGGGAGCTGTTTTTT. It specifies CASIQTSGIGTGELFF.

The chain carries TRBV19 and TRBJ2-2; D uncertain. The ends were cut back, 1 base at V and 6 bases at J, with 12 bases in the middle. This CDR3 contains 15 residues. CDR1 is LNHDA and CDR2 is SQIVND in the germline V gene (reference sequence). CDR3 loop: CASSIASQLPGELFF. The DNA of the CDR3 is TGTGCCAGTAGTATAGCCTCACAACTACCCGGGGAGCTGTTTTTT.

The chain joins TRBV28 to TRBJ2-7, with 7 bases matching TRBD2. The CDR3 runs 12 residues. Losses at the gene ends were 7 bases for V and 4 bases for J; bases not matched to a gene: 4. CDR1 is MDHEN and CDR2 is SYDVKM in the germline V gene. DNA of the CDR3: TGTGCCAGCACCCGGGGACTATACGAGCAGTACTTC. This codes for CASTRGLYEQYF.

This chain joins TRBV27 and TRBJ2-7, with TRBD2 matching 7 bases. This CDR3 has 15 amino acids. CDR1 MNHEY and CDR2 SMNVEV come from the germline V gene (reference sequence). The junction had 5 bases not matched to a gene; V was cut back by 1 base and J by 2 bases. The CDR3: CASSLFLAEPYEQYF. In nucleotides, the CDR3 is TGTGCCAGCAGTTTATTCCTAGCGGAGCCCTACGAGCAGTACTTC.

The chain combines TRBV7-9 with TRBJ2-7, with 8 nucleotides matching TRBD2. The ends lost 3 bases at V and 1 base at J; junction bases unmatched: 5. The CDR3 contains 15 residues. Germline values: CDR1 SEHNR, CDR2 FQNEAQ (reference sequence). The CDR3: CASSFIREGSYEQYF. The DNA of the CDR3 is TGTGCCAGCAGCTTTATCCGGGAGGGTTCCTACGAGCAGTACTTC.

The CDR3 loop reads CASSSPPGTGTTQYF. The CDR3 DNA reads as TGTGCCAGCAGTTCCCCTCCCGGGACAGGGACGACCCAGTACTTC. V and J are TRBV28 and TRBJ2-5, with 9 bases aligning to TRBD1. CDR3 length: 15 residues. After removal of 4 bases from V and 7 bases from J, the junction contained 10 bases not matched to a gene. Germline V gene lookup returns CDR1 MDHEN and CDR2 SYDVKM.